This T cell receptor (beta chain) was identified during a study of blood T cell repertoires in COVID-19. Study at large: Spain, Italy and the United States supplied samples that represented acute and convalescent COVID-19. Nucleic acid was either cDNA or gDNA, and it came from T cells, B-cell-depleted T cells, or PBMCs.

As processed by the authors: By means of reference gene primer amplification, nucleated cell counts were estimated. The repertoire was sequenced with immunoSEQ multiplex PCR; TCRdb's copy has only in-frame clones and lacks some. V and J calls and clone size are those listed in that table; D and trimming were worked out from the DNA. This table holds 200,000 to 250,000 clones, 84% found once. Seattle-derived patients entered the study during active infection and were followed longitudinally. The CDR3 covers 16 residues. V lost 1 base, J lost 8 bases, and 10 bases stayed unmatched. Per germline, CDR1 SGHVS and CDR2 FQNEAQ.

Source material: peripheral blood. The J gene is TRBJ1-2, the V gene TRBV7-8; 10 bases agree with TRBD1. This receptor was taken from an elderly woman with COVID-19, enrolled during active disease. The CDR3 loop reads CASSLVGTGDIEGYTF. The CDR3 nucleotides are TGTGCCAGCAGCTTAGTCGGGACAGGGGATATCGAGGGCTACACCTTC.